This T cell receptor beta chain appears in the sequencing data of a study of CD8 T cells in Susac syndrome. When the RNA was reverse transcribed, random hexamers were used with an input of roughly 0.45 to 1 ug. Amplification of TCR beta CDR3 across 54 Vbeta and 13 Jbeta was performed with immunoSEQ multiplex PCR. One entry per CDR3 protein results from TCRdb running MiXCR on the immunoSEQ multiplex PCR reads. The profile covers 90,000 to 150,000 distinct CDR3 sequences, with more than 85% appearing a single time and under 0.095% taken by the ten largest. CDR1 and CDR2 from the germline V gene are DFQATT and SNEGSKA (reference sequence). Deletions cut 7 bases from V and 4 bases from J, with 18 bases between. The CDR3 consists of 14 residues. The CD8+ and CD4+ T cells were isolated magnetically using a negative isolation approach, whereas the TEMRA cells were enriched by FACS.

The sample was CD4+ T cells from PBMCs. The TCR comes from a human donor with multiple sclerosis. This chain joins TRBV20-1 and TRBJ2-3, with a weak D call TRBD2 (5 bases). In DNA form, the CDR3 reads TGCAGTGTTCGGACTTTCCCAAGCGCAGATACGCAGTATTTT. It codes for CSVRTFPSADTQYF.